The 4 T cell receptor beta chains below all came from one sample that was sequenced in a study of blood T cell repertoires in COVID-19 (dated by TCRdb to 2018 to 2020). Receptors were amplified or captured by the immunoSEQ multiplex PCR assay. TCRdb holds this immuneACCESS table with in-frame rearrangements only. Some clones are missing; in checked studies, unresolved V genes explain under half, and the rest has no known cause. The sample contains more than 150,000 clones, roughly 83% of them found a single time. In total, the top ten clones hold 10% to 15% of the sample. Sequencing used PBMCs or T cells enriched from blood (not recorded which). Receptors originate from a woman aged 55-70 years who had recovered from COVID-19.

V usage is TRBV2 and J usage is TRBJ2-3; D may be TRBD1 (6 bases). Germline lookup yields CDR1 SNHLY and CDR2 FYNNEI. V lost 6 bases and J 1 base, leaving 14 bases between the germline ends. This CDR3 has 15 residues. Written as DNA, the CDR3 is TGTGCCAGCAGAGCCCTTCGACAGGGCACAGATACGCAGTATTTT. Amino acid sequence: CASRALRQGTDTQYF.

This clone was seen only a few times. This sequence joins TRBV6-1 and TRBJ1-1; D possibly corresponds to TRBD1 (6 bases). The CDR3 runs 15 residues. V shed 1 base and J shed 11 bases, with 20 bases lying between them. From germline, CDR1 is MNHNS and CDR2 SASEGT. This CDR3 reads CASSEDSGELVRAFF. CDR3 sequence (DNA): TGTGCCAGCAGTGAAGACTCAGGGGAACTGGTGCGTGCTTTCTTT.

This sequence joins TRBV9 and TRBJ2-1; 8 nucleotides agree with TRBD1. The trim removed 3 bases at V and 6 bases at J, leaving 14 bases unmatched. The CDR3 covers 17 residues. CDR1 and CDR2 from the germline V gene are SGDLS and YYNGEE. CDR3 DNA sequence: TGTGCCAGCAGCGCCCGACAGGGGACAGTGGGCAGCAATGAGCAGTTCTTC. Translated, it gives CASSARQGTVGSNEQFF.

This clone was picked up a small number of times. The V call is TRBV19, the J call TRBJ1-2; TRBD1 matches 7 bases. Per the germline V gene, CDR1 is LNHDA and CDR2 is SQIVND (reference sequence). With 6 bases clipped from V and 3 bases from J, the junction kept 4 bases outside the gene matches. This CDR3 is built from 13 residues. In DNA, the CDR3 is TGTGCCAGTAGCCGACAGGGTGACTATGGCTACACCTTC. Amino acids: CASSRQGDYGYTF.